What follows is one T cell receptor beta chain and its context. This clonotype was seen more than once but under ten times. The specificity of this receptor is unknown. No base qualities exist here, and no much larger clone lies one base off it. The library was produced with multiplex PCR. For sequencing, an Illumina HiSeq 4000 was employed. CDR3 regions were amplified by Arm-PCR with iRepertoire HTBI primers to construct TCR beta libraries. Before sequencing, the PCR products underwent gel purification. In the source study's methods: Gene usage analysis of CDR3 amino acid clonotypes used the 60 to 80 TRBV and about 14 TRBJ segments found across samples. Filtered high-quality paired reads were merged into contigs using COPE and FqMerger. BLAST was used to align contigs to the IMGT TRBV, TRBD and TRBJ reference genes, and CDR3 was defined following IMGT. Any clonotype with a frequency above 0.1% was counted as a highly expanded clone. Shannon entropy was used to measure repertoire diversity, and the Gini coefficient was used to measure V-J evenness. A clonotype was considered public if more than one individual shared it. TCRdb reran the public reads through fastp at Q25 and MiXCR, keeping productive beta chains. For every CDR3 protein sequence, its rows merge into one entry that carries the most common genes and DNA. The V and J calls follow TCRdb's processing rather than the paper's. The table for this sample lists about 430,000 distinct CDR3 sequences; about 15% of them were counted only once. The ten largest clonotypes hold about 8.3% of the sample.

The time point label here, explained by the study, means: newly diagnosed GD, antithyroid drugs for less than 3 months. For both TCR sequencing and RNA sequencing, RNA was extracted from PBMCs using TRIzol. The diagnosis of Graves' disease was made according to American Thyroid Association guidelines. Patients were recruited from an endocrinology department in Xi'an, China. Each patient gave approximately 9 milliliters of peripheral blood, collected in an EDTA anticoagulant tube. Ficoll Paque Plus density gradient separation was used to isolate PBMCs, and no further T cell sorting was done. RNA quality was checked with an Agilent 2100 Bioanalyzer and agarose gel, and concentration with a NanoDrop 2000. This record comes from a study of regulatory T cells in long-lasting Graves disease (dated by TCRdb to 2020 to 2023). Regarding the complete study: Antithyroid drugs had been taken for less than 3 months by newly diagnosed Graves' disease patients. Persistent Graves' disease patients were compared with newly diagnosed Graves' disease patients by peripheral blood TCR sequencing and RNA sequencing. The study took place in China and was registered as a clinical trial. TCR sequencing covered some 13 persistent and around 20 newly diagnosed Graves' disease patients, 33 samples in total. Points the paper makes about the study in general: Compared with newly diagnosed patients, patients with persistent Graves' disease had lower TCR Shannon entropy and fewer highly expanded clones, which suggests clonal expansion. The authors acknowledged the small sample size as a limitation that may reduce accuracy. A larger number of public clonotypes was shared among persistent patients (more than 2,500) than among newly diagnosed patients (about 990). Sequencing and analysis were restricted to the TCR beta chain. The study examined only peripheral blood because the primary lesion, thyroid tissue, could not be accessed.

A further study also used this sample, focusing on T cells in Graves' hyperthyroidism and ophthalmopathy. As noted in the second study: Stable Graves' hyperthyroidism was defined as no progression to ophthalmopathy during 18 months of follow-up. Hyperthyroidism patients were newly diagnosed, with disease duration under 2 months, and aged 18 to 65 years. Exclusion was applied to patients with uncontrolled infections, other autoimmune diseases, pregnancy or lactation. Diagnoses were established on the basis of clinical symptoms, serum thyroxine and TRAb, thyroid ultrasound, and orbital computed tomography. The first round of RT-PCR for the TCR CDR3 was performed with the HTBI primer set and the Qiagen OneStep RT-PCR kit. Blood samples also contained most of the expanded thyroid clonotypes (frequency above 0.001), which suggests that blood repertoires may reflect thyroid immune responses. A 13 V-J signature model separated ophthalmopathy from stable hyperthyroidism, with roughly 88% sensitivity and about 81% specificity in cross-validation and 80%/75% in testing. In validation, the model predicted progression to ophthalmopathy a median of 6.5 months before onset, with approximately 70% sensitivity and roughly 77% specificity. A discovery cohort of roughly 96 patients, about 40 with Graves' ophthalmopathy and 55 to 60 with stable Graves' hyperthyroidism, was used to find distinguishing TCR V-J signatures. Prospective prediction of ophthalmopathy was tested in an independent validation cohort consisting of 18 to 20 hyperthyroidism patients and approximately 16 patients who later progressed to ophthalmopathy. The roughly 94 discovery patients were randomly split 7:3 into training and test sets. In six Graves' hyperthyroidism patients, the study also compared T-cell repertoires from thyroid tissue with T-cell repertoires from blood. After blood sampling, hyperthyroidism patients were treated with methimazole at a starting dose of 30 mg daily, and ophthalmopathy patients were treated with high-dose intravenous methylprednisolone. The libraries were constructed in a second round of multiplex PCR and then size-selected and purified. The libraries were sequenced on an Illumina HiSeq2000 using paired-end 100 bp reads. Raw data were processed with SOAPnuke, discarding reads with adapters, uncalled bases, mean Phred below 15, or no exact constant-primer or identifier match. High-quality paired reads were merged with COPE v1.2.5, and unique nucleotide sequences were defined as clonotypes. MiTCR v1.1 was used to align the clonotypes against IMGT TRBV, TRBD and TRBJ reference segments. Analysis was restricted to V-J combinations with a frequency above 0.0001, which covered 99% to 99.2% of repertoires. The TCS score was defined as F50 (clonal expansion) divided by E x V (chaos), with BLOSUM62-based TCRdist calculated between CDR3 peptides within each V-J. Welch's t-statistics and random forest reduced 514 V-J features to 13, which were used in a naive Bayes classifier (R e1071). Sample size was not statistically predetermined, and blinding of investigators to group allocation was not performed. According to the paper, TCR Vbeta CDR3 sequencing was carried out on over 130 peripheral blood samples, which came from 40 to 45 ophthalmopathy, 70 to 80 hyperthyroidism and roughly 17 progressor patients.

This sequence originates from a woman between 40 and 55 years old with Graves disease. Donor details come from another sample of the same person, matched by shared clones. The source material was peripheral blood mononuclear cells (PBMCs), sampled at new diagnosis, from a patient treated with antithyroid drugs.

The CDR3 reads CASSLRPEVQETQYF. The DNA sequence is as follows: TGTGCCAGCAGCTTACGCCCGGAGGTCCAAGAGACCCAGTACTTC. The rearranged segments are TRBV11-2 and TRBJ2-5; a weak D assignment points to TRBD2 (5 bases agree). Reading from cysteine to phenylalanine, the CDR3 counts 15 amino acids. CDR3 DNA only is kept here, 45 bases in frame from base 1. The junction carries 11 bases between V and J, which are trimmed by 2 bases and 1 base respectively. The germline V gene provides CDR1 SGHAT and CDR2 FQNNGV.